A selection of T cell receptor beta chains follows, all from one sample in a study of T-cell reconstitution after alpha-beta-depleted transplantation in children. A single record per CDR3 protein comes from TCRdb applying MiXCR to the PCR reads. The table lists hundreds of thousands of distinct CDR3 sequences, 10% to 15% of them singletons. The specimen was PBMCs, mostly from graft donor cells, collected 360 days after TCRalphabeta/CD19-depleted stem cell transplant. The receptors shown here come from a male patient under 18 who had a stem cell transplant for acute myeloid leukemia, so the T cells may come from the graft donor. Each CDR3 is given with its conserved first and last residue. The D gene is left open where the match is weak. Expanded clones get a size class; other rows say once, few or many, or leave the size out.

TRBJ1-5 | - | TRBV5-1 | once | CASSLGRGPNQPQHF | TGCGCCAGCAGCTTGGGCCGGGGCCCAAATCAGCCCCAGCATTTT
TRBJ2-1 | TRBD2 | TRBV24-1 | few | CATSDLTSGTTVNEQFF | TGTGCCACCAGTGATTTGACCTCCGGGACTACGGTTAATGAGCAGTTCTTC
TRBJ2-7 | TRBD2 | TRBV7-3 | - | CASSLMREPTYEQYF | TGTGCCAGCAGCTTAATGCGGGAGCCTACCTACGAGCAGTACTTC
TRBJ2-2 | TRBD2 | TRBV2 | many | CASGGTSGSTGELFF | TGTGCCAGCGGAGGGACTAGCGGTAGCACCGGGGAGCTGTTTTTT
TRBJ2-7 | - | TRBV20-1 | few | CSASSYHSYEQYF | TGCAGTGCTAGTTCCTACCATTCCTACGAGCAGTACTTC
TRBJ2-2 | TRBD1 | TRBV7-2 | - | CVSSFGTGDDTGELFF | TGTGTCAGCAGCTTTGGGACAGGGGATGACACCGGGGAGCTGTTTTTT
TRBJ2-3 | TRBD1 | TRBV20-1 | - | CSAILGGTGDTQYF | TGCAGTGCCATCCTCGGGGGGACAGGGGATACGCAGTATTTT
TRBJ2-1 | - | TRBV20-1 | many | CSATAGRDAYNEQFF | TGCAGTGCTACTGCAGGGCGGGACGCTTACAATGAGCAGTTCTTC
TRBJ2-7 | TRBD1 | TRBV28 | few | CASTLTGGRNEQYF | TGTGCCAGCACCTTAACAGGGGGCCGTAACGAGCAGTACTTC
TRBJ2-7 | - | TRBV24-1 | few | CATSGAGETSYEQYF | TGTGCCACCAGTGGGGCCGGGGAGACTAGCTACGAGCAGTACTTC
TRBJ2-7 | TRBD2 | TRBV30 | few | CAWSTLGTSGYSYEQYF | TGTGCCTGGAGCACCCTCGGGACTAGCGGGTACTCCTACGAGCAGTACTTC
TRBJ2-2 | - | TRBV14 | many | CASSQILVSAGELFF | TGTGCCAGCAGCCAGATACTAGTTTCGGCCGGGGAGCTGTTTTTT
TRBJ2-2 | TRBD2 | TRBV19 | - | CASSPRTSGRRTGELFF | TGTGCCAGTAGTCCCCGGACTAGCGGGAGGCGGACCGGGGAGCTGTTTTTT
TRBJ2-7 | - | TRBV7-9 | - | CASTPWAPGDEQYF | TGTGCCAGCACCCCTTGGGCCCCCGGCGACGAGCAGTACTTC
TRBJ2-1 | - | TRBV9 | many | CASSANYNEQFF | TGTGCCAGCAGCGCGAACTACAATGAGCAGTTCTTC
TRBJ2-3 | - | TRBV7-2 | few | CASSQYPSELGATQYF | TGTGCCAGCAGCCAATACCCCAGTGAGTTGGGGGCTACGCAGTATTTT
TRBJ2-7 | TRBD2 | TRBV18 | - | CASSDWTSGIYEQYF | TGTGCCAGCTCAGACTGGACTAGCGGGATTTACGAGCAGTACTTC
TRBJ2-1 | - | TRBV20-1 | - | CSASVQGSYNEQFF | TGCAGTGCTAGTGTACAGGGCTCCTACAATGAGCAGTTCTTC
TRBJ2-2 | - | TRBV11-1 | - | CASSQMDFYTGELFF | TGTGCCAGCAGCCAAATGGACTTTTACACCGGGGAGCTGTTTTTT
TRBJ2-3 | TRBD1 | TRBV10-2 | few | CASSVTGTSTDTQYF | TGCGCCAGCAGTGTGACAGGGACCAGCACAGATACGCAGTATTTT
TRBJ2-7 | - | TRBV29-1 | - | CSATDSAEGNYFPYEQYF | TGCAGCGCCACCGACTCGGCCGAAGGCAATTATTTCCCCTACGAGCAGTACTTC
TRBJ2-5 | TRBD1 | TRBV29-1 | few | CSVEGQRETQYF | TGCAGCGTTGAGGGACAGAGGGAGACCCAGTACTTC
TRBJ2-7 | - | TRBV24-1 | few | CATSDLPGDEQYF | TGTGCCACCAGTGATTTACCCGGGGACGAGCAGTACTTC
TRBJ2-5 | - | TRBV7-6 | - | CASSSLTGLNLETQYF | TGTGCCAGCAGCTCGTTAACGGGCCTGAACTTGGAGACCCAGTACTTC
TRBJ2-1 | TRBD1 | TRBV12-3/TRBV12-4 | many | CASRPTGGYEQFF | TGTGCCAGCAGGCCGACAGGGGGCTATGAGCAGTTCTTC
TRBJ2-1 | TRBD1 | TRBV6-5 | few | CASSSGQLNEQFF | TGTGCCAGCAGTTCGGGACAGCTCAATGAGCAGTTCTTC
TRBJ2-5 | - | TRBV25-1 | - | CASHAAGETQYF | TGTGCCAGCCATGCCGCGGGGGAGACCCAGTACTTC
TRBJ1-5 | - | TRBV29-1 | many | CSVSLGSNQPQHF | TGCAGCGTTTCCCTCGGCAGCAATCAGCCCCAGCATTTT
TRBJ2-7 | - | TRBV18 | few | CASSPRGVMDEQYF | TGTGCCAGCTCACCACGGGGGGTGATGGACGAGCAGTACTTC
TRBJ2-1 | TRBD2 | TRBV7-9 | many | CASSESGRANNEQFF | TGTGCCAGCAGCGAGAGCGGGAGGGCGAACAATGAGCAGTTCTTC
TRBJ2-1 | - | TRBV9 | - | CASSVASANYNEQFF | TGTGCCAGCAGCGTGGCTAGCGCAAACTACAATGAGCAGTTCTTC
TRBJ2-1 | TRBD2 | TRBV4-2 | few | CASSQGSGTSQFF | TGTGCCAGCAGCCAAGGTTCCGGGACTAGCCAGTTCTTC
TRBJ2-3 | TRBD1 | TRBV12-3/TRBV12-4 | many | CASSRDGGRQGDTQYF | TGTGCCAGCAGCCGGGACGGCGGCAGACAGGGAGATACGCAGTATTTT
TRBJ2-1 | TRBD1 | TRBV5-1 | - | CASSFGTGVWYEQFF | TGCGCCAGCAGCTTTGGGACAGGGGTCTGGTATGAGCAGTTCTTC
TRBJ2-7 | TRBD2 | TRBV4-2 | - | CASSLLGQRENEQYF | TGTGCCAGCAGCCTCTTAGGGCAGCGGGAGAACGAGCAGTACTTC
TRBJ2-1 | - | TRBV9 | many | CASSPGDMDEQFF | TGTGCCAGCAGTCCCGGGGATATGGATGAGCAGTTCTTC
TRBJ2-7 | - | TRBV3-1 | many | CASSPGTVSYEQYF | TGTGCCAGCAGCCCCGGGACGGTCTCCTACGAGCAGTACTTC
TRBJ1-1 | - | TRBV7-9 | - | CASSLVGPQAFF | TGTGCCAGCAGCTTGGTGGGGCCGCAAGCTTTCTTT
TRBJ2-1 | - | TRBV19 | - | CASSIDRSRDEQFF | TGTGCCAGTAGTATAGATCGATCACGAGATGAGCAGTTCTTC
TRBJ2-7 | - | TRBV29-1 | - | CSVGSAGAYEQYF | TGCAGCGTGGGATCCGCAGGAGCCTACGAGCAGTACTTC
TRBJ2-5 | TRBD2 | TRBV29-1 | many | CSVEDELAGGRRETQYF | TGCAGCGTTGAAGATGAACTAGCGGGCGGAAGAAGGGAGACCCAGTACTTC
TRBJ2-3 | TRBD2 | TRBV6-5 | - | CASSSGLAGFLDTQYF | TGTGCCAGCAGTTCGGGACTAGCGGGATTCTTAGATACGCAGTATTTT
TRBJ2-2 | - | TRBV9 | few | CASSGDPGSNTGELFF | TGTGCCAGCAGCGGGGACCCGGGTTCGAACACCGGGGAGCTGTTTTTT
TRBJ2-4 | - | TRBV20-1 | - | CSARTTKNIQYF | TGCAGTGCGCGGACGACCAAAAACATTCAGTACTTC
TRBJ2-7 | - | TRBV28 | many | CASSRGDTSYEQYF | TGTGCCAGCAGTAGGGGGGACACCTCCTACGAGCAGTACTTC
TRBJ2-1 | TRBD1 | TRBV5-1 | - | CASSYRQGGYNEQFF | TGCGCCAGCAGCTACCGACAGGGTGGGTACAATGAGCAGTTCTTC
TRBJ2-6 | - | TRBV4-3 | - | CASSQDPTRSGANVLTF | TGCGCCAGCAGCCAAGATCCAACTCGATCTGGGGCCAACGTCCTGACTTTC
TRBJ2-5 | - | TRBV28 | few | CASFPAGRQETQYF | TGTGCCAGCTTTCCCGCCGGAAGACAAGAGACCCAGTACTTC
TRBJ2-1 | - | TRBV25-1 | - | CASSEWGGYGSYNEQFF | TGTGCCAGCAGTGAATGGGGCGGCTACGGCTCCTACAATGAGCAGTTCTTC
TRBJ2-7 | - | TRBV7-8 | - | CASGVRGTDYEQYF | TGTGCCAGCGGGGTTAGGGGTACCGATTACGAGCAGTACTTC
TRBJ2-1 | - | TRBV28 | few | CASSFSGDNEQFF | TGTGCCAGCAGTTTCTCTGGGGACAATGAGCAGTTCTTC
TRBJ2-2 | TRBD2 | TRBV7-2 | many | CASSLRAPAGGVTGELFF | TGTGCCAGCAGCTTAAGGGCCCCGGCGGGAGGGGTCACCGGGGAGCTGTTTTTT
TRBJ1-5 | - | TRBV20-1 | - | CSALEGGNSNQPQHF | TGCAGTGCTTTAGAGGGGGGGAATAGCAATCAGCCCCAGCATTTT
TRBJ1-2 | - | TRBV6-5 | - | CASSYAGGWGYTF | TGTGCCAGCAGTTACGCTGGGGGATGGGGCTACACCTTC
TRBJ2-3 | - | TRBV30 | - | CAWTLYTDTQYF | TGTGCCTGGACCCTTTACACAGATACGCAGTATTTT
TRBJ2-5 | - | TRBV5-1 | - | CASSLAAGWQETQYF | TGCGCCAGCAGCTTGGCAGCAGGCTGGCAAGAGACCCAGTACTTC
TRBJ2-1 | - | TRBV28 | - | CASRDNSPPDEQFF | TGTGCCAGCAGGGACAATTCCCCCCCGGATGAGCAGTTCTTC
TRBJ2-3 | TRBD2 | TRBV28 | few | CASSPGGRAGDTQYF | TGTGCCAGCAGTCCCGGCGGGAGGGCCGGAGATACGCAGTATTTT
TRBJ2-5 | TRBD2 | TRBV12-3/TRBV12-4 | - | CASRGTSGSWEETQYF | TGTGCCAGCAGAGGGACTAGCGGGAGCTGGGAAGAGACCCAGTACTTC
TRBJ2-1 | - | TRBV11-2 | - | CASSLFGANSYNEQFF | TGTGCCAGCAGCTTATTCGGGGCAAATTCCTACAATGAGCAGTTCTTC